This is a list of T cell receptor beta chains from one sample in a study of vaccination and CD4 T cells after COVID-19. Via MiXCR, TCRdb re-called the PCR reads, giving one row per CDR3 protein. The sample contains 6,100 or so distinct CDR3 sequences, 47% of which appear only once. These TCRs' antigens remain unknown. Sequenced sample: CD4+ T cells from blood, cultured in vitro. These receptors were collected from a human donor in good health. Both conserved end residues are part of each CDR3. The D gene is left open where the match is weak. Size tells how often a clone was seen (once, few, many) or the class of an expanded clone, and some rows leave it out.

v_call: TRBV20-1; d_call: NA; clone_size: NA; j_call: TRBJ2-5; cdr3_aa: CSAGLSGEETQYF; cdr3_nt: TGCAGTGCTGGTTTGTCGGGGGAAGAGACCCAGTACTTC
v_call: TRBV6-5; d_call: TRBD2; clone_size: NA; j_call: TRBJ2-2; cdr3_aa: CASSYTGGAGELFF; cdr3_nt: TGTGCCAGCAGTTATACGGGGGGAGCGGGGGAGCTGTTTTTT
v_call: TRBV20-1; d_call: TRBD1; clone_size: NA; j_call: TRBJ1-2; cdr3_aa: CSASTGQNYGYTF; cdr3_nt: TGCAGTGCTAGTACGGGACAGAACTATGGCTACACCTTC
v_call: TRBV6-2/TRBV6-3; d_call: NA; clone_size: NA; j_call: TRBJ2-7; cdr3_aa: CASGHRVYEQYF; cdr3_nt: TGTGCCAGCGGTCACAGGGTCTACGAGCAGTACTTC
v_call: TRBV25-1; d_call: TRBD1; clone_size: once; j_call: TRBJ1-4; cdr3_aa: CASRTGDEKLFF; cdr3_nt: TGTGCCAGCAGGACAGGGGATGAAAAACTGTTTTTT
v_call: TRBV11-3; d_call: TRBD2; clone_size: NA; j_call: TRBJ2-1; cdr3_aa: CASSSRTSGRSYNEQFF; cdr3_nt: TGTGCCAGCAGCTCCAGAACTAGCGGGAGATCCTACAATGAGCAGTTCTTC
v_call: TRBV12-3/TRBV12-4; d_call: TRBD1; clone_size: few; j_call: TRBJ1-6; cdr3_aa: CASSLSPFGQDVNSPLHF; cdr3_nt: TGTGCCAGCAGTCTAAGCCCTTTCGGACAGGACGTTAATTCACCCCTCCACTTT
v_call: TRBV24-1; d_call: NA; clone_size: NA; j_call: TRBJ2-5; cdr3_aa: CATSDPLGEETQYF; cdr3_nt: TGTGCCACCAGTGACCCTTTGGGGGAAGAGACCCAGTACTTC
v_call: TRBV2; d_call: NA; clone_size: NA; j_call: TRBJ2-2; cdr3_aa: CASTFTPGTGELFF; cdr3_nt: TGTGCCAGCACGTTTACCCCCGGGACCGGGGAGCTGTTTTTT
v_call: TRBV9; d_call: NA; clone_size: NA; j_call: TRBJ1-5; cdr3_aa: CASSAELGNQPQHF; cdr3_nt: TGTGCCAGCAGCGCGGAGCTAGGCAATCAGCCCCAGCATTTT
v_call: TRBV7-9; d_call: NA; clone_size: few; j_call: TRBJ2-7; cdr3_aa: CASSHTGLFPYEQYF; cdr3_nt: TGTGCCAGCAGCCATACCGGACTCTTTCCCTACGAGCAGTACTTC
v_call: TRBV6-5; d_call: TRBD2; clone_size: few; j_call: TRBJ2-3; cdr3_aa: CASSYVRTSGGADTQYF; cdr3_nt: TGTGCCAGCAGTTACGTGAGGACTAGCGGGGGCGCAGATACGCAGTATTTT
v_call: TRBV18; d_call: TRBD2; clone_size: NA; j_call: TRBJ2-7; cdr3_aa: CASSPSRGIYEQYF; cdr3_nt: TGTGCCAGCTCACCTTCGCGGGGGATCTACGAGCAGTACTTC
v_call: TRBV20-1; d_call: TRBD2; clone_size: NA; j_call: TRBJ2-7; cdr3_aa: CSARVRLAGGTSGGSYEQYF; cdr3_nt: TGCAGTGCTAGAGTTCGCTTGGCAGGGGGGACTAGCGGGGGCTCCTACGAGCAGTACTTC
v_call: TRBV10-1; d_call: NA; clone_size: NA; j_call: TRBJ1-1; cdr3_aa: CASKKTTGYTEALF; cdr3_nt: TGCGCCAGCAAGAAAACAACAGGGTACACTGAAGCTCTCTTT
v_call: TRBV10-1; d_call: NA; clone_size: NA; j_call: TRBJ1-3; cdr3_aa: CASKRTASGNTIYF; cdr3_nt: TGCGCCAGCAAAAGGACAGCCTCTGGAAACACCATATATTTT
v_call: TRBV7-2; d_call: NA; clone_size: few; j_call: TRBJ2-1; cdr3_aa: CASSPPRLGSNNEQFF; cdr3_nt: TGTGCCAGCAGCCCCCCGCGACTAGGGTCCAACAATGAGCAGTTCTTC
v_call: TRBV6-5; d_call: NA; clone_size: few; j_call: TRBJ2-3; cdr3_aa: CASSFVNPPDTQYF; cdr3_nt: TGTGCCAGCAGTTTTGTTAATCCCCCAGATACGCAGTATTTT
v_call: TRBV19; d_call: TRBD1; clone_size: NA; j_call: TRBJ1-5; cdr3_aa: CASSIDKGQGNINQPQHF; cdr3_nt: TGTGCCAGTAGTATAGACAAAGGACAGGGCAATATCAATCAGCCCCAGCATTTT
v_call: TRBV5-4; d_call: TRBD2; clone_size: NA; j_call: TRBJ2-7; cdr3_aa: CASSSKTSGIYEQYF; cdr3_nt: TGTGCCAGCAGCTCAAAGACTAGCGGAATATACGAGCAGTACTTC
v_call: TRBV2; d_call: NA; clone_size: NA; j_call: TRBJ2-2; cdr3_aa: CASSEAAPNTGELFF; cdr3_nt: TGTGCCAGCAGTGAGGCAGCCCCGAACACCGGGGAGCTGTTTTTT
v_call: TRBV6-2/TRBV6-3; d_call: TRBD1; clone_size: NA; j_call: TRBJ1-2; cdr3_aa: CASSSGGRGYTF; cdr3_nt: TGTGCCAGCAGTTCAGGGGGCCGTGGCTACACCTTC
v_call: TRBV6-1; d_call: NA; clone_size: NA; j_call: TRBJ2-2; cdr3_aa: CASSGISAGELFF; cdr3_nt: TGTGCCAGCAGCGGCATTAGTGCCGGGGAGCTGTTTTTT
v_call: TRBV7-2; d_call: NA; clone_size: few; j_call: TRBJ1-1; cdr3_aa: CASSLGLGEVSPEAFF; cdr3_nt: TGTGCCAGCAGCTTAGGTCTTGGAGAGGTGAGCCCTGAAGCTTTCTTT
v_call: TRBV6-5; d_call: TRBD2; clone_size: NA; j_call: TRBJ2-7; cdr3_aa: CASSYSGLAGVVYEQYF; cdr3_nt: TGTGCCAGCAGTTACTCGGGACTAGCGGGGGTCGTTTACGAGCAGTACTTC
v_call: TRBV29-1; d_call: NA; clone_size: few; j_call: TRBJ1-2; cdr3_aa: CSAGVRYGYTF; cdr3_nt: TGCAGCGCCGGAGTTCGCTATGGCTACACCTTC
v_call: TRBV2; d_call: NA; clone_size: few; j_call: TRBJ2-2; cdr3_aa: CASSESQLAGELFF; cdr3_nt: TGTGCCAGCAGTGAAAGTCAGTTGGCCGGGGAGCTGTTTTTT
v_call: TRBV20-1; d_call: NA; clone_size: NA; j_call: TRBJ2-5; cdr3_aa: CSAIDQPEETQYF; cdr3_nt: TGCAGTGCTATAGACCAGCCAGAGGAGACCCAGTACTTC
v_call: TRBV7-2; d_call: TRBD1; clone_size: NA; j_call: TRBJ1-1; cdr3_aa: CASGTSLTGSMNTEAFF; cdr3_nt: TGTGCCAGCGGGACCTCTTTGACAGGGAGCATGAACACTGAAGCTTTCTTT
v_call: TRBV27; d_call: TRBD2; clone_size: few; j_call: TRBJ2-1; cdr3_aa: CASSLGLAGVLEQFF; cdr3_nt: TGTGCCAGCAGTTTGGGGCTAGCGGGAGTCCTTGAGCAGTTCTTC
v_call: TRBV12-3/TRBV12-4; d_call: TRBD1; clone_size: NA; j_call: TRBJ1-2; cdr3_aa: CASTWTGGPSVYTF; cdr3_nt: TGTGCCAGCACTTGGACAGGGGGTCCTTCAGTCTACACCTTC
v_call: TRBV27; d_call: NA; clone_size: NA; j_call: TRBJ1-1; cdr3_aa: CASSFSGGNTEAFF; cdr3_nt: TGTGCCAGCAGTTTTTCCGGGGGAAATACTGAAGCTTTCTTT
v_call: TRBV24-1; d_call: NA; clone_size: once; j_call: TRBJ1-4; cdr3_aa: CATSDGEKLFF; cdr3_nt: TGTGCCACCAGTGATGGAGAAAAACTGTTTTTT
v_call: TRBV15; d_call: NA; clone_size: NA; j_call: TRBJ1-1; cdr3_aa: CATSPRSSMNTEAFF; cdr3_nt: TGTGCCACCAGCCCGAGGTCTTCAATGAACACTGAAGCTTTCTTT
v_call: TRBV20-1; d_call: NA; clone_size: few; j_call: TRBJ1-5; cdr3_aa: CSARARAANQPQHF; cdr3_nt: TGCAGTGCTAGGGCCAGGGCGGCCAATCAGCCCCAGCATTTT
v_call: TRBV6-1; d_call: NA; clone_size: NA; j_call: TRBJ1-6; cdr3_aa: CASSGVSGVRSPLHF; cdr3_nt: TGTGCCAGCAGTGGAGTTTCAGGGGTACGGTCACCCCTCCACTTT
v_call: TRBV19; d_call: NA; clone_size: few; j_call: TRBJ1-5; cdr3_aa: CASTFGAAFSQPQHF; cdr3_nt: TGTGCCAGTACCTTCGGGGCCGCGTTCAGTCAGCCCCAGCATTTT
v_call: TRBV15; d_call: NA; clone_size: once; j_call: TRBJ2-7; cdr3_aa: CTTSRGQLYEQYF; cdr3_nt: TGTACCACCAGCAGAGGGCAGCTCTACGAGCAGTACTTC